The next 12 T cell receptor beta chains were all read from a single sample in a study of T-cell memory formation after mild COVID-19 listed by TCRdb under 2021. Libraries were prepared through 5' RACE. The data were produced on an Illumina NovaSeq 6000. Through fastp at Q25 and MiXCR, TCRdb rebuilt clones from the public reads, retaining in-frame beta chains. Rows merge per CDR3 protein into single entries with the most common DNA and genes. This sample lists approximately 100,000 distinct CDR3 sequences; over 8.5% were detected once. Roughly two fifths of the sample is taken by the ten largest. Source material: PBMCs or a T cell subset sorted from them (not recorded which). The receptors come from a man aged 18 to 30 who had mild COVID-19 (a few samples of this study predate the infection). The sample titles of this study are shuffled in the database, so cell type and time point are left out; the donor was told from shared clones.

This sequence joins TRBV15 and TRBJ1-2; no definite D call. Trimming cost V 1 base and J 1 base, with 7 bases left between them. Germline V gene data show CDR1 as LNHNV and CDR2 as YYDKDF (reference sequence). The CDR3 contains 14 residues. For the CDR3, the DNA is TGTGCCACCAGCAGAGCCGGGGATAACTATGGCTACACCTTC. Translated, it gives CATSRAGDNYGYTF.

The chain recombines TRBV3-1 with TRBJ2-5; a possible D gene is TRBD2 (7 bases). With 4 bases removed from V and 1 base from J, the gap between germline ends came to 13 bases. Germline lookup yields CDR1 LGHDT and CDR2 YNNKEL (reference sequence). There are 15 residues in the CDR3. The CDR3, as DNA: TGTGCCAGCAGCCCCGGGGGGCCCGGCCAAGAGACCCAGTACTTC. Its protein product is CASSPGGPGQETQYF.

This clonotype occurred a few times. The gene calls are TRBV12-3 or TRBV12-4 and TRBJ2-1; maybe TRBD2 (7 bases). This CDR3 has 15 amino acids. With 5 bases removed from V and 4 bases from J, the gap between germline ends came to 15 bases. This chain's CDR3 is CASSNPGGPYNEQFF. CDR3 bases: TGTGCCAGCAGTAACCCGGGGGGCCCGTACAATGAGCAGTTCTTC.

This chain connects TRBV29-1 to TRBJ1-3; D unclear. Germline values: CDR1 SQVTM, CDR2 ANQGSEA. Deletions cut 4 bases from V and 2 bases from J, with 9 bases between. The CDR3 loop spans 13 amino acids. The chain's CDR3 is CSVGASAGNTIYF. In DNA form, the CDR3 reads TGCAGCGTTGGGGCCTCAGCTGGAAACACCATATATTTT.

This clonotype appeared a few times. The rearrangement joins TRBV27 to TRBJ2-3; 8 bases align to TRBD2. The CDR3 extends over 14 amino acids. J gave up 8 bases and V 6 bases, and 10 bases lay outside the gene matches. Germline lookup yields CDR1 MNHEY and CDR2 SMNVEV (reference sequence). The CDR3 DNA reads as TGTGCCAGCAGACCAGCGGGGGCCCCTGTTACGCAGTATTTT. Its protein product is CASRPAGAPVTQYF.

The table lists this clonotype with a few counts. The V gene is TRBV7-9, the J gene TRBJ1-1, with 11 bases aligning to TRBD1. V shed 9 bases, J shed 8 bases, and the junction held 11 bases outside the gene matches. CDR1 and CDR2 from the germline V gene are SEHNR and FQNEAQ (reference sequence). The CDR3 is 14 amino acids. CDR3 coding DNA: TGTGCCAGTTCTCCGGGACAGGGGGTGAGAGAAGCTTTCTTT. Protein sequence: CASSPGQGVREAFF.

This clonotype was counted between two and nine times. The gene calls are TRBV3-1 and TRBJ2-1; 11 positions agree with TRBD2. The V gene's germline CDR1 is LGHDT and CDR2 YNNKEL (reference sequence). The junction had 11 bases not matched to a gene; V was cut back by 4 bases and J by 9 bases. CDR3 length: 16 amino acids. This chain's CDR3 is CASSPPLAGAPCEQFF. The CDR3 DNA reads as TGTGCCAGCAGCCCTCCACTAGCGGGGGCCCCCTGTGAGCAGTTCTTC.

The chain uses TRBV27 and TRBJ2-3; D could derive from TRBD1 or TRBD2 (5 bases each). Looked up from germline, CDR1 is MNHEY and CDR2 is SMNVEV (reference sequence). The length of the CDR3 is 14 residues. V gave up 2 bases and J gave up 4 bases, with 10 bases separating them. CDR3 DNA sequence: TGTGCCAGCAGTTTACTGGGGGTTTCAGATACGCAGTATTTT. Translation gives CASSLLGVSDTQYF.

In this sample, this clonotype turned up a few times. The chain recombines TRBV12-3 or TRBV12-4 with TRBJ1-1; 8 positions agree with TRBD1. Unmatched junction bases numbered 6, after V lost 2 bases and J lost 4 bases. CDR3 length: 15 amino acids. DNA for the CDR3: TGTGCCAGCAGTTTAACAGGGGGTAGGGGCACTGAAGCTTTCTTT. This encodes CASSLTGGRGTEAFF.

This clonotype showed up just a few times. The chain recombines TRBV4-1 with TRBJ2-1; 7 bases map to TRBD1. CDR1 is MGHRA, CDR2 YSYEKL, per germline. Losses at the gene ends were 3 bases for V and 4 bases for J; bases not matched to a gene: 9. The length of the CDR3 is 16 residues. DNA of the CDR3: TGCGCCAGCAGCCACCTCCTGAGGGGGCTTTACAATGAGCAGTTCTTC. This encodes CASSHLLRGLYNEQFF.

The chain carries TRBV6-6 and TRBJ1-6; 8 bases map to TRBD1. Trimming removed 6 bases from V and 7 bases from J; junction bases left unmatched: 8. The germline gives CDR1 MNHNY, CDR2 SVGAGI (reference sequence). The CDR3 is 15 amino acids. CDR3 protein: CASRQTGVYNSPLHF. CDR3 sequence (DNA): TGTGCCAGCAGGCAGACAGGGGTTTACAATTCACCCCTCCACTTT.

This clonotype was detected a few times. The chain combines TRBV15 with TRBJ2-5; D possibly corresponds to TRBD2 (6 bases). This CDR3 is 15 amino acids long. Germline V gene data show CDR1 as LNHNV and CDR2 as YYDKDF (reference sequence). Trimming pared 1 base from V and 0 bases from J, leaving 9 bases between. CDR3 DNA sequence: TGTGCCACCAGCAGAGGTGGCGGGGACCAAGAGACCCAGTACTTC. Translated, it gives CATSRGGGDQETQYF.